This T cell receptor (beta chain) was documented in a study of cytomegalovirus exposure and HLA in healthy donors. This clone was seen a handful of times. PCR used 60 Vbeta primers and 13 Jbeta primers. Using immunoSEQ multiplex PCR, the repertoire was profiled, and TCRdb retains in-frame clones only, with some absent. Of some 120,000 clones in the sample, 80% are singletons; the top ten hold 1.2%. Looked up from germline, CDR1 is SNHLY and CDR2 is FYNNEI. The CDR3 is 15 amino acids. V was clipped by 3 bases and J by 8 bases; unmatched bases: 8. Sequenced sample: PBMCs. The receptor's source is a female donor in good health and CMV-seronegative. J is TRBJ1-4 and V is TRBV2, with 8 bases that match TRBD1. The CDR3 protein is CASSDPGQGREKLFF. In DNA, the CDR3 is TGTGCCAGCAGTGATCCCGGACAGGGAAGAGAAAAACTGTTTTTT.